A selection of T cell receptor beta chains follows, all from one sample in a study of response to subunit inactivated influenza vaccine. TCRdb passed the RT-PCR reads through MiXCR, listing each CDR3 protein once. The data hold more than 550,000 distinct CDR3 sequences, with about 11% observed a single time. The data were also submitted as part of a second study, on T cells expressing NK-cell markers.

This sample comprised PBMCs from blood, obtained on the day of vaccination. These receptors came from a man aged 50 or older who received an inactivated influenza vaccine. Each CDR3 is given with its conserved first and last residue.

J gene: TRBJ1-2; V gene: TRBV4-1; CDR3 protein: CASSQAPGGNYGYTF
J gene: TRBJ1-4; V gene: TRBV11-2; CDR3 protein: CASSPKELNEKLFF
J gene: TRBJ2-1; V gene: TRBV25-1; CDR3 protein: CASSGKRDRGYNEQFF
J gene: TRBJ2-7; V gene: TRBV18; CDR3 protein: CASSPGEAYEQYF
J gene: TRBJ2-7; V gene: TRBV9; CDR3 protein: CASSVGQVPNEQYF
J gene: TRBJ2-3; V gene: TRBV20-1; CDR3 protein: CSARALAGTDTQYF
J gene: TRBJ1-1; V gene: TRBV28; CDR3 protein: CASSFHRSGLNTEAFF
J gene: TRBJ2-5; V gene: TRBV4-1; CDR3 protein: CASSQDRGLGGETQYF
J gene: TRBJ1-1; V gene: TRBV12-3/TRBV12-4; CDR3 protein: CASRPTGANTEAFF
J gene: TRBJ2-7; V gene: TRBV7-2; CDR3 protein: CASSPRGGPFSSYEQYF
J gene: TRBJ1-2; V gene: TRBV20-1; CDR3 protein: CSAHILRQGLYGYTF
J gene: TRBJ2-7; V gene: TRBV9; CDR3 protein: CASSVGSASSYEQYF
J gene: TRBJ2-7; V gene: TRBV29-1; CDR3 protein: CSVEEVGTSGSIYEQYF
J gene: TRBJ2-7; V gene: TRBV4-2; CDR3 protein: CASSRHSGTAYEQYF
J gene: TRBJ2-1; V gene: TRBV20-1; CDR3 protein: CSARDSGGFRNEQFF
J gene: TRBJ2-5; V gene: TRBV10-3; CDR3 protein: CATKIAGDLEETQYF
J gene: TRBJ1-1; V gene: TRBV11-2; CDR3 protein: CASSVGRQLDTEAFF
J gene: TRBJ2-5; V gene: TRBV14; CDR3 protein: CASSQARGFRETQYF
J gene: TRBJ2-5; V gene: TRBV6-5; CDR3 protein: CASSYSTGWQTQYF
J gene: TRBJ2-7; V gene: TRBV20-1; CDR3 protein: CSAQKRTSGTYEQYF
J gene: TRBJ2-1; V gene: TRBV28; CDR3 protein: CASRSGTGRYNEQFF
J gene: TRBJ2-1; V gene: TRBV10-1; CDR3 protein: CASSGAIPNEQFF
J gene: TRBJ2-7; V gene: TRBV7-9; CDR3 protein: CASSFGTGPEQYF
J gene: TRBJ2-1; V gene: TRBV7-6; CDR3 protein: CASSPTSGTEYYNEQFF
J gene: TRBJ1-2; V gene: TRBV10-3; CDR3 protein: CAIRSDRESQGYTF
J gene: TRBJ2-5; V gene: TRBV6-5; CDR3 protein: CASSYHLRQGEKETQYF
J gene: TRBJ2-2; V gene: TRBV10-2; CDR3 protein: CASTLQGPTGELFF
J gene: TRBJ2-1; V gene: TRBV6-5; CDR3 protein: CASSYSSTGHGNEQFF
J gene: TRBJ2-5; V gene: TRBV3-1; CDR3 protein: CASSLGYVVRETQYF
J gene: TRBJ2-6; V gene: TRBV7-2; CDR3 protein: CASSFGRQTGANVLTF